Sequencing of this TCR beta chain was carried out in a study of shared clonotypes between healthy human individuals. As concerns this clone: The antigen is undetermined.

Study outcomes and limitations: Sampling involved blood alone; tissue repertoires likely differ.

CDR1 and CDR2 (germline): MDHEN, SYDVKM. J lost 5 bases, V lost 6 bases, and 13 bases had no gene match. The CDR3 spans 16 residues. At deep level, the assay was performed. Original processing methods: ImmunoSEQ gave junction-only sequences without quality scores, so filtering differed. Generated by immunoSEQ multiplex PCR, the TCRdb table keeps only in-frame clones and is missing some. That table furnishes V, J and clone size, whereas the DNA furnished D and trimming. This table holds millions of clones, about 93% found once. Naive CD8 cells were CD45RO-negative, positively selected for CCR7, excluding terminally differentiated effector memory CD45RA+ cells.

This receptor was identified in a man between 18 and 35 years old in good health. Some clones in this sample may be carry-over from other donors' samples. Input material: naive CD8+ T cells from PBMCs. This chain links TRBV28 with TRBJ2-5, with TRBD2 identical over 9 bases. The CDR3 DNA reads as TGTGCCAGCAGGTACTTTAGCGGGAGAGATGGTGAGACCCAGTACTTC. Translating it yields CASRYFSGRDGETQYF.